The clone carrying this T cell receptor (beta chain) was counted a few times. The data originate from a study of beta chain features in type 1 diabetes. Expressed TCRB transcripts were sequenced after all isolated RNA was converted to cDNA. Clones were read by immunoSEQ multiplex PCR, and TCRdb kept only the in-frame ones, dropping some. The sample contains 360,000 or so clones, roughly 21% of which appear only once. CDR1 and CDR2 from the germline V gene are SGHVS and FQNEAQ. The V and J ends lost 5 bases and 4 bases respectively, with 13 bases between them. The CDR3 is 14 amino acids. The TCR comes from a woman aged 18-29 years in good health. Sequencing was carried out using naive CD4+ T cells from blood. The chain recombines TRBV7-8 with TRBJ2-3; D unresolved. CDR3 DNA: TGTGCCAGCAGCCTAGGTGTTATCGCAGATACGCAGTATTTT. Translation: CASSLGVIADTQYF.